The clone carrying this T cell receptor (beta chain) has a single count. Authors' methods: Quantification of nucleated cells was approximated via reference gene primer amplification. Measured with immunoSEQ multiplex PCR; TCRdb has only the in-frame clones, and not every one. V and J calls and clone size are those listed in that table; D and trimming were worked out from the DNA. Of fewer than 120,000 clones listed, around 74% are singletons. The data are from a study of blood T cell repertoires in COVID-19. The wider study: COVID-19 samples from acute and convalescent phases originated in the United States, Italy and Spain. T cells, B-cell-depleted T cells, or PBMCs supplied cDNA or gDNA.

Between the trimmed V and J ends, which lost 4 bases and 1 base, there was a span of 20 bases. This CDR3 comprises 17 residues. CDR1 is SGHNT and CDR2 is YYREEE in the germline V gene (reference sequence). The chain links TRBV5-4 to TRBJ1-1; D is undetermined. What was sequenced was peripheral blood. The clonotype was recovered from a woman aged 60 to 75 with acute or convalescent COVID-19. The CDR3 sequence: CASSRGSSGRPNTEAFF. The DNA of the CDR3 is TGTGCCAGCAGCCGAGGGTCCTCGGGCCGTCCGAACACTGAAGCTTTCTTT.